This TCR beta chain was found in a study of T cells in Graves' hyperthyroidism and ophthalmopathy. Germline CDR1 and CDR2: MDHEN and SYDVKM. The germline V and J ends were trimmed by 6 bases and 1 base, with 12 bases remaining between them. The CDR3 is 14 residues long. Ten or more counts support this clonotype. It was RNA transcripts that yielded the amplified TCR beta CDR3 regions. First-round RT-PCR with HTBI primers amplified the TCR CDR3 region. TCRdb called the multiplex PCR reads again in MiXCR, with one record for every CDR3 protein. Of about 690,000 distinct CDR3 sequences in the sample, approximately 15% are singletons; the top ten hold around 15%.

This receptor was identified in a man in his fifties with Graves' hyperthyroidism. Source material: blood. The chain has TRBV28 and TRBJ2-5; either TRBD1 or TRBD2 may supply D (5 bases each). The DNA of the CDR3 is TGTGCCAGCAGGGGGACGGTCCTCCAAGAGACCCAGTACTTC. It specifies CASRGTVLQETQYF.